Following are 28 T cell receptor beta chains from one sample sequenced in a study of cytomegalovirus exposure and HLA in healthy donors. PCR was performed using 60 Vbeta and 13 Jbeta primers. Some clones are missing from TCRdb's copy, which holds only in-frame ones; the method was immunoSEQ multiplex PCR. The sample includes over 90,000 clones, approximately 70% of them seen just once. Sequences were obtained from PBMCs. The receptors were gathered from a man aged 35 to 55 in good health and CMV-seronegative.

The chain joins TRBV21-1 to TRBJ1-6; the D call of TRBD1 is as the table states it, not checked on the DNA. TRBV21-1 is annotated as a pseudogene. The CDR3 covers 14 residues. The DNA of the CDR3 is TGTGCCAGCAGGCTGACAGGGTCTTATTCACCCCTCCACTTT. This sequence encodes CASRLTGSYSPLHF.

This sequence joins TRBV30 and TRBJ1-6, with TRBD1 matching over 7 bases. Germline lookup yields CDR1 GTSNPN and CDR2 SVGIG (reference sequence). The CDR3 sequence is 17 residues long. The V segment lost 2 bases and the J segment 6 bases; nucleotides outside the gene matches: 13. CDR3 region: CAWSPLQGGTVNSPLHF. The CDR3 DNA sequence: TGTGCCTGGAGTCCTCTTCAGGGGGGTACGGTTAATTCACCCCTCCACTTT. The full variable domain, its missing parts supplied by reference TRBV30 and TRBJ1-6, is SQTIHQWPATLVQPVGSPLSLECTVEGTSNPNLYWYRQAAGRGLQLLFYSVGIGQISSEVPQNLSASRPQDRQFILSSKKLLLSDSGFYLCAWSPLQGGTVNSPLHFGNGTRLTVT.

This chain links TRBV10-3 with TRBJ2-7; a weak D match, TRBD2 (5 bases). The CDR3 has 13 amino acids. Trimming removed 4 bases from V and 4 bases from J, with 11 bases in between. CDR1 is ENHRY, CDR2 SYGVKD, per germline. CDR3 amino acids: CAISVRGVYEQYF. For the CDR3, the DNA is TGTGCCATCAGTGTACGGGGAGTATACGAGCAGTACTTC.

In this sample, this clone turned up once. V and J are TRBV5-1 and TRBJ1-3, with D perhaps matching TRBD1 (6 bases). CDR1 is SGHRS, CDR2 YFSETQ, per germline. V was trimmed by 4 bases and J by 2 bases, leaving 13 bases between them. The CDR3 spans 15 residues. The CDR3 DNA reads as TGCGCCAGCAGCCCGATGACAGGAACTGGAAACACCATATATTTT. This encodes CASSPMTGTGNTIYF.

The chain is built from TRBV28 and TRBJ1-2; weak D call: TRBD1 (5 bases). Germline CDR1 is MDHEN and CDR2 is SYDVKM. The CDR3 has 14 residues. V dropped 6 bases and J dropped 7 bases, with 18 bases sitting between them. CDR3 nucleotide sequence: TGTGCCAGCAGCCGGCAGGGATCGATATCTGGCTACACCTTC. Protein: CASSRQGSISGYTF.

The CDR3 sequence: CATSRETGSNQPQHF. CDR3 in DNA: TGTGCCACCAGCAGAGAGACAGGGAGCAATCAGCCCCAGCATTTT. The rearrangement joins TRBV15 to TRBJ1-5; 7 nucleotides agree with TRBD1. V gave up 0 bases and J gave up 1 base; unmatched junction bases: 0. The germline V gene encodes CDR1 LNHNV and CDR2 YYDKDF (reference sequence). The CDR3 is 15 residues long.

In nucleotides, the CDR3 is TGTGCCAGCAGCGTATCAGGGGCCTCTGAAGCTTTCTTT. Its protein is CASSVSGASEAFF. The chain employs TRBV9 and TRBJ1-1, with D perhaps TRBD1 (6 bases). The germline V gene encodes CDR1 SGDLS and CDR2 YYNGEE. The CDR3 is made up of 13 amino acids. V dropped 1 base and J dropped 6 bases, with 10 bases sitting between them.

This clone was found many times. The V and J genes are TRBV6-5 and TRBJ2-5; D unclear. Germline CDR1 reads MNHEY; CDR2 reads SVGAGI. This CDR3 has 14 amino acids. Between the trimmed V and J ends, which lost 0 bases and 2 bases, there was a span of 7 bases. In DNA form, the CDR3 reads TGTGCCAGCAGTTACTCATCGGGTCAAGAGACCCAGTACTTC. The encoded protein is CASSYSSGQETQYF.

The chain carries TRBV4-2 and TRBJ2-7, with TRBD1 as a possible D gene (7 bases). This CDR3 has 14 amino acids. The germline V gene has CDR1 LGHNA and CDR2 YNFKEQ. V was shortened by 4 bases and J by 2 bases, with 12 bases between the two germline ends. The CDR3 is CASSRSGGTYEQYF. In nucleotides, the CDR3 is TGTGCCAGCAGCCGATCAGGGGGGACCTACGAGCAGTACTTC.

The chain joins TRBV7-9 to TRBJ2-7; 9 bases fit TRBD1. With V trimmed by 1 base and J by 1 base, 5 bases remained unmatched. CDR1 is SEHNR and CDR2 is FQNEAQ in the germline V gene (reference sequence). The CDR3 spans 16 residues. CDR3 residues: CASSLVVTGGSYEQYF. The CDR3 DNA reads TGTGCCAGCAGCTTAGTGGTGACAGGGGGTTCCTACGAGCAGTACTTC.

The rearrangement joins TRBV29-1 to TRBJ2-5, with TRBD2 matching over 8 bases. The CDR3 sequence is 12 residues long. The germline V gene has CDR1 SQVTM and CDR2 ANQGSEA. The V and J ends lost 5 bases and 7 bases, in that order; junction bases with no gene match: 6. The DNA for the CDR3 is TGCAGCGTTTACGGGGGGGCTGGGACCCAGTACTTC. It specifies CSVYGGAGTQYF.

V usage is TRBV15 and J usage is TRBJ1-2; maybe TRBD1 (5 bases). CDR1 and CDR2 (germline): LNHNV, YYDKDF (reference sequence). This CDR3 has 14 residues. Trimming cost V 0 bases and J 4 bases, with 9 bases left between them. The CDR3 DNA reads as TGTGCCACCAGCAGAGAAATGGGGCTCTATGGCTACACCTTC. It specifies CATSREMGLYGYTF.

The chain is built from TRBV19 and TRBJ2-6; D is uncertain. Germline CDR1 is LNHDA and CDR2 is SQIVND (reference sequence). Between the trimmed V and J ends, which lost 3 bases and 0 bases, there was a span of 12 bases. The CDR3 sequence is 17 residues long. For the CDR3, the DNA is TGTGCCAGTAGTATTCGAGTTTTCGCCTCTGGGGCCAACGTCCTGACTTTC. Residues: CASSIRVFASGANVLTF.

The V call is TRBV28, the J call TRBJ1-5, with D uncertain. Germline CDR1 and CDR2: MDHEN and SYDVKM. Trimming took off 3 bases at V and 7 bases at J, with 7 bases between the two ends. The CDR3 extends over 12 amino acids. DNA for the CDR3: TGTGCCAGCAGTTTGATGAGCCAGCCCCAGCATTTT. Residues: CASSLMSQPQHF.

This chain links TRBV19 with TRBJ1-3, with TRBD1 identical over 7 bases. Germline lookup yields CDR1 LNHDA and CDR2 SQIVND (reference sequence). The CDR3 is 14 amino acids. V shed 5 bases and J 4 bases; nucleotides not matched to a gene: 5. CDR3 amino acids: CASSPDREGNTIYF. DNA for the CDR3: TGTGCCAGTAGTCCTGACAGGGAGGGAAACACCATATATTTT.

The CDR3 sequence is CASSRGGPPYNEQFF. The CDR3 DNA sequence: TGTGCCAGCAGTCGCGGGGGTCCCCCCTACAATGAGCAGTTCTTC. The chain is built from TRBV27 and TRBJ2-1; 7 bases map to TRBD2. Germline trimming cut 5 bases from V and 2 bases from J; bases unmatched to any gene: 6. The CDR3 has 15 amino acids. In germline, CDR1 is MNHEY, CDR2 SMNVEV (reference sequence).

V is TRBV6-5 and J is TRBJ1-2; D might be TRBD1 (6 bases). Germline assignment: CDR1 MNHEY and CDR2 SVGAGI. The CDR3 extends over 15 amino acids. V lost 0 bases and J lost 8, with 16 bases in between. The CDR3 is CASSYSSWGRGGYTF. The DNA for the CDR3 is TGTGCCAGCAGTTACTCGAGTTGGGGGCGAGGGGGCTACACCTTC.

The table lists this clone with a count of one. The chain links TRBV6-5 to TRBJ2-7; 8 bases are a match to TRBD1. The J segment lost 6 bases and the V segment lost 5 bases, leaving 9 bases of the junction unmatched. This CDR3 region has 14 residues. The germline CDR1 and CDR2 sequences are MNHEY and SVGAGI. CDR3 in amino acids: CASSRPGGLSEQYF. The CDR3 DNA reads TGTGCCAGCAGTCGTCCAGGGGGCCTTAGCGAGCAGTACTTC.

The chain employs TRBV7-9 and TRBJ2-2, with 8 bases fitting TRBD2. Germline CDR1 SEHNR, CDR2 FQNEAQ (reference sequence). The trim removed 5 bases at V and 5 bases at J, leaving 13 bases unmatched. This CDR3 contains 17 residues. CDR3 loop: CASSPLGAGDVTGELFF. Written as DNA, the CDR3 is TGTGCCAGCAGCCCCCTCGGAGCGGGGGATGTTACCGGGGAGCTGTTTTTT.

CDR3 DNA: TGCGCCAGCAGCCAAGTAGCGGGGGTGGCAGATACGCAGTATTTT. This encodes CASSQVAGVADTQYF. J is TRBJ2-3 and V is TRBV4-3; TRBD2 matches 9 bases. The germline gives CDR1 LGHNA, CDR2 YSLEER. The V segment lost 1 base and the J segment 4 bases; nucleotides outside the gene matches: 3. This CDR3 has 15 residues.

J is TRBJ2-7 and V is TRBV18, with 7 bases that match TRBD1. The V and J ends lost 3 bases and 4 bases, in that order; junction bases with no gene match: 15. The CDR3 is 17 amino acids. Per the germline V gene, CDR1 is KGHSH and CDR2 is LQKENI. This chain's CDR3 is CASSPPPDRSSSYEQYF. CDR3 DNA: TGTGCCAGCTCACCGCCCCCGGACAGGTCCTCTAGTTACGAGCAGTACTTC.

The genes are TRBV30 and TRBJ1-5, with TRBD1 as a possible D gene (5 bases). Germline lookup yields CDR1 GTSNPN and CDR2 SVGIG (reference sequence). Trimming removed 1 base from V and 4 bases from J, with 8 bases in between. This CDR3 has 13 amino acids. DNA for the CDR3: TGTGCCTGGAGTGGACAGAATAATCAGCCCCAGCATTTT. It codes for CAWSGQNNQPQHF.

Written as DNA, the CDR3 is TGTGCCAGCAGTTTTTACGGCCAGGATAGCACAGATACGCAGTATTTT. Its translation is CASSFYGQDSTDTQYF. This rearrangement joins TRBV6-5 to TRBJ2-3; D uncertain. V was shortened by 4 bases and J by 0 bases, with 14 bases between the two germline ends. Germline lookup yields CDR1 MNHEY and CDR2 SVGAGI. The CDR3 sequence is 16 residues long.

In its sample, this clone was seen a few times. The chain links TRBV2 to TRBJ2-7, with TRBD1 identical over 7 bases. Germline CDR1 is SNHLY and CDR2 is FYNNEI. V shed 8 bases and J 2 bases; nucleotides not matched to a gene: 12. The CDR3 has 15 residues. The CDR3 DNA follows: TGTGCCAGCGGAAGAAGGGGACAGCTTACCTACGAGCAGTACTTC. It codes for CASGRRGQLTYEQYF.

The chain uses TRBV15 and TRBJ2-1, with 7 nucleotides matching TRBD1. With V trimmed by 4 bases and J by 2 bases, 5 bases remained unmatched. The CDR3 is 15 amino acids. CDR1 is LNHNV and CDR2 is YYDKDF in the germline V gene (reference sequence). CDR3 nucleotide sequence: TGTGCCACCAGCAACGGACAGGACACCTACAATGAGCAGTTCTTC. Translation: CATSNGQDTYNEQFF. The full variable domain, with the rest looked up from reference TRBV15 and TRBJ2-1, is DAMVIQNPRYQVTQFGKPVTLSCSQTLNHNVMYWYQQKSSQAPKLLFHYYDKDFNNEADTPDNFQSRRPNTSFCFLDIRSPGLGDTAMYLCATSNGQDTYNEQFFGPGTRLTVL.

For the CDR3, the DNA is TGTGCCAGCAGTTCCAGGGGGCGTGATTCACCCCTCCACTTT. Translating it yields CASSSRGRDSPLHF. This chain uses TRBV6-5 with TRBJ1-6; TRBD1 aligns across 8 bases. CDR3 length equals 14 residues. V shed 4 bases, J shed 8 bases, and the junction held 4 bases outside the gene matches. Per the germline V gene, CDR1 is MNHEY and CDR2 is SVGAGI.

The chain carries TRBV9 and TRBJ2-1; D remains ambiguous. Trimming pared 1 base from V and 6 bases from J, leaving 8 bases between. Germline V gene data show CDR1 as SGDLS and CDR2 as YYNGEE. The CDR3 consists of 13 residues. The CDR3 region has the DNA TGTGCCAGCAGCGTAATGAGCGTCAATGAGCAGTTCTTC. Amino acids: CASSVMSVNEQFF.

The chain links TRBV28 to TRBJ1-1; no definite D call. V was shortened by 3 bases and J by 8 bases, with 13 bases between the two germline ends. The CDR3 is 13 residues long. Germline CDR1 is MDHEN and CDR2 is SYDVKM. In nucleotides, the CDR3 is TGTGCCAGCAGTTTGTTGAGTGGGCCCGAAGCTTTCTTT. Translation: CASSLLSGPEAFF.